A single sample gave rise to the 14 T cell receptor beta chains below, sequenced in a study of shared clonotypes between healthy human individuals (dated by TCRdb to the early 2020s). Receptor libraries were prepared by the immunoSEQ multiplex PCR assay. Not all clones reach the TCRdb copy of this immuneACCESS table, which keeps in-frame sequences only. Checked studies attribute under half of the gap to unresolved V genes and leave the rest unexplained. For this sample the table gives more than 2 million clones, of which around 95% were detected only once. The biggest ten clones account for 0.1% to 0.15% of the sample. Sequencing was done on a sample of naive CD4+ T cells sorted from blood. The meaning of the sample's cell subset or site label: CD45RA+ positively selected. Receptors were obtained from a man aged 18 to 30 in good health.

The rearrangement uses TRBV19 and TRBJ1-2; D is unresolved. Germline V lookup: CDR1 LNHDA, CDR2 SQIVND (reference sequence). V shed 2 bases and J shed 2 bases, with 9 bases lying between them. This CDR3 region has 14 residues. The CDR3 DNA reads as TGTGCCAGTAGTATATCGTGGGAGAACTATGGCTACACCTTC. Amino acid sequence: CASSISWENYGYTF.

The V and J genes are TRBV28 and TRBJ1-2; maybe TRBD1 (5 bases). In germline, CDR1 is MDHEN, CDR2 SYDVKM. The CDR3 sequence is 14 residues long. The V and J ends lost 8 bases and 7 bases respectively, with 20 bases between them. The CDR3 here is CASLLTAGPGGYTF. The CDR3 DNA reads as TGTGCCAGCCTCCTCACGGCAGGGCCGGGTGGCTACACCTTC.

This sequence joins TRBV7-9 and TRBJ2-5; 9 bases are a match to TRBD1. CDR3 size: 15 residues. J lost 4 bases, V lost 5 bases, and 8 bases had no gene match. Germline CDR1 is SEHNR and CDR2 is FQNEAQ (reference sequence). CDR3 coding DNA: TGTGCCAGCAGCGGCAAACAGGGGGCAGGAGAGACCCAGTACTTC. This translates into CASSGKQGAGETQYF.

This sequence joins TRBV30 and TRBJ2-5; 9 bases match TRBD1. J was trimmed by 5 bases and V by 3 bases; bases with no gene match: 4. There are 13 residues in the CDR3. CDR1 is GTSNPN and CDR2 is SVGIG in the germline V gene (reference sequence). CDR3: CAWRYRGPETQYF. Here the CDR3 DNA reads TGTGCCTGGAGGTACAGGGGGCCTGAGACCCAGTACTTC.

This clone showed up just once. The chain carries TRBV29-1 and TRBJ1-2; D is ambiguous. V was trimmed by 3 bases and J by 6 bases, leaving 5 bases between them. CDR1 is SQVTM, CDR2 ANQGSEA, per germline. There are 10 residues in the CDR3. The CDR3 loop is CSVDRNGYTF. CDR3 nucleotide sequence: TGCAGCGTTGATCGTAATGGCTACACCTTC.

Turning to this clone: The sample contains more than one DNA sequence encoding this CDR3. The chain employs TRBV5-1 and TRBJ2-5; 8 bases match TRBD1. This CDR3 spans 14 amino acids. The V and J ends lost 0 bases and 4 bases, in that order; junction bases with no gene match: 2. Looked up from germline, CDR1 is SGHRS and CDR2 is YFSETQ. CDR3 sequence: CASSLEGQGETQYF. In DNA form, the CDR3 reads TGCGCCAGCAGCTTGGAAGGACAGGGAGAGACCCAGTACTTC.

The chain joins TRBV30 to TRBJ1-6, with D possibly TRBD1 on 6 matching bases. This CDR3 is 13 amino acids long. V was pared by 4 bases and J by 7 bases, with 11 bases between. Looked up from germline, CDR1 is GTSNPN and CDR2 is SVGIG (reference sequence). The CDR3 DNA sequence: TGTGCCTGGACCGGGGGCGTGAATTCACCCCTCCACTTT. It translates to CAWTGGVNSPLHF.

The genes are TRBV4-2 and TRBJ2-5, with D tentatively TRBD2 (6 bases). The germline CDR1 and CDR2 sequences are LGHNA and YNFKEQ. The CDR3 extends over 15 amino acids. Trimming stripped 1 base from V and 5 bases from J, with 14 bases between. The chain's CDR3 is CASSQVGPGRETQYF. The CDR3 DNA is TGTGCCAGCAGCCAAGTTGGGCCAGGGAGGGAGACCCAGTACTTC.

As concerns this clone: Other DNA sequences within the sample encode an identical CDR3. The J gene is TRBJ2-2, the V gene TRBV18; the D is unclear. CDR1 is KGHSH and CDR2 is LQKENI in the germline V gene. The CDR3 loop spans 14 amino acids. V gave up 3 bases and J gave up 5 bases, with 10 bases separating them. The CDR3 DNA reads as TGTGCCAGCTCACCTTCTTTGGGTACCGGGGAGCTGTTTTTT. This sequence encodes CASSPSLGTGELFF.

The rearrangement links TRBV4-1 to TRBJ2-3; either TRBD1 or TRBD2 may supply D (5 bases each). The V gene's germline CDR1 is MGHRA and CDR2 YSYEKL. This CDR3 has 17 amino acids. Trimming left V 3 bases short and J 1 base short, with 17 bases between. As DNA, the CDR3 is TGCGCCAGCAGCCACAAGTCTTCGAGGGGAGGCACAGATACGCAGTATTTT. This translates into CASSHKSSRGGTDTQYF.

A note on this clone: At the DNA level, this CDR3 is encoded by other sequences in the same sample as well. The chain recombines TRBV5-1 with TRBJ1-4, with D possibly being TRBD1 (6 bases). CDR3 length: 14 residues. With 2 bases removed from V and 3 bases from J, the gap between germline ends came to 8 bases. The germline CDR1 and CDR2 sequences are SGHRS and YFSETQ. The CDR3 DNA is TGCGCCAGCAGCTTTCAGGGGTCTAATGAAAAACTGTTTTTT. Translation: CASSFQGSNEKLFF. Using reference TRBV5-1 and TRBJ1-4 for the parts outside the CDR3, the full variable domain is KAGVTQTPRYLIKTRGQQVTLSCSPISGHRSVSWYQQTPGQGLQFLFEYFSETQRNKGNFPGRFSGRQFSNSRSEMNVSTLELGDSALYLCASSFQGSNEKLFFGSGTQLSVL.

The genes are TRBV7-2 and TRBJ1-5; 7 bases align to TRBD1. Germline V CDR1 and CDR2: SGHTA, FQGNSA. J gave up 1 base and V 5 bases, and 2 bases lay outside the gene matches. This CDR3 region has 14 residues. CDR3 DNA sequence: TGTGCCAGCAGCCGGGGACAGAGCAATCAGCCCCAGCATTTT. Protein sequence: CASSRGQSNQPQHF.

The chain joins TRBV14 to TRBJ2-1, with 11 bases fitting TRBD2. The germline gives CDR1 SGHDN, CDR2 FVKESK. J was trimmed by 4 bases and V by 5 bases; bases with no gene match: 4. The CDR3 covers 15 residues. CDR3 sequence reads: CASSMGLADYNEQFF. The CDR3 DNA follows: TGTGCCAGCAGCATGGGACTAGCGGATTACAATGAGCAGTTCTTC.

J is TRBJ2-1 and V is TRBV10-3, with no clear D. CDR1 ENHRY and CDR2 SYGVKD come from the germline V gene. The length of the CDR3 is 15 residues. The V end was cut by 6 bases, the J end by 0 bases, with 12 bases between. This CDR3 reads CAISLHGYSYNEQFF. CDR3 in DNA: TGTGCCATCAGCCTGCACGGGTACTCCTACAATGAGCAGTTCTTC.